This T cell receptor beta chain derives from a study of blood T cell repertoires in COVID-19 (dated by TCRdb to the early 2020s). A note on the overall study: Collaborator samples came from the United States, Italy and Spain and covered acute and convalescent phases of COVID-19. Samples came from the ongoing ImmuneRACE study (first 160 participants) plus 1,254 subjects from 6 global collaborators. The prospective study material was composed of cDNA or gDNA derived from T cells, B-cell-depleted T cells, or PBMCs. The repertoires were made available in a free public database intended to serve as a resource for research on the immune response to SARS-CoV-2. Nearly every sample came with metadata listing a de-identified subject ID, COVID-19 status, age in years and sex. HLA class I and class II types, where available, came from metadata supplied by the sample provider rather than from assay-based typing. Subjects who had been exposed to COVID-19, were actively infected with it, or had recovered from it provided the deeply sampled blood TCRbeta repertoires that made up the dataset.

Via the germline V gene, CDR1 is SGDLS and CDR2 YYNGEE. A distance of 10 bases separates the germline ends of V and J, which lose 3 bases and 1 base respectively. The CDR3 has 14 amino acids, counting the end cysteine and phenylalanine. Only the CDR3 DNA stays, 42 bases, in frame from base 1. TCRbeta CDR3 regions were amplified from genomic DNA by means of the immunoSEQ Assay, a bias-controlled multiplex PCR. The original pipeline was this. Within the assay, amplification of reference gene primers was used to estimate how many nucleated cells each sample contained. To quantify the absolute abundance of each unique TCRbeta CDR3 rearrangement, sequence reads were collapsed and filtered. For each sample, productive Simpson clonality was calculated by taking the square root of Simpson's diversity index across productive rearrangements. In TCRdb, the immuneACCESS table is reduced to in-frame sequences with V and J assigned. These tables do not hold every clone; where another copy was compared, an unresolved V gene accounts for under half, and the others remain unexplained. The DNA gave D and trimming, while V, J and clone size come from that table. The sample table contains hundreds of thousands of clones; only one count was recorded for around 84% of them. Clones ranked in the top ten supply around 1% of the sample.

What the work shows at the level of the full study, not this receptor alone: Clinical and demographic metadata were provided uncurated, with the amount varying by source and participant.

Comment on this clone: Its antigen remains unidentified. No base quality information exists; no much larger clone differs at one position.

The collaborating institutions used their own protocols to collect whole blood in K2EDTA tubes. For TCRbeta analysis, collaborator samples were shipped as frozen whole blood, as isolated PBMCs, or as DNA extracted from either sample type. The source material was peripheral blood. In this chain, TRBV9 is recombined with TRBJ2-5, with the D segment identity uncertain. The receptor comes from a man aged 40-49 years with acute or convalescent COVID-19. In nucleotides, the sequence is TGTGCCAGCAGCGCCCGCACAAGCCAAGAGACCCAGTACTTC. It codes for CASSARTSQETQYF.